One sample yielded the 15 T cell receptor beta chains listed below, sequenced in a study of cytomegalovirus exposure and HLA in healthy donors. The PCR used 60 Vbeta and 13 Jbeta primers. Assay used: immunoSEQ multiplex PCR; TCRdb lists only in-frame clones, some missing. Of 150,000 to 200,000 clones listed, more than 70% are singletons. The sequencing sample was made of PBMCs. Receptors were obtained from a male donor in good health and CMV-seronegative.

The chain couples TRBV30 to TRBJ1-3; no reliable D call. The ends were cut back, 6 bases at V and 1 base at J, with 13 bases in the middle. Germline loops: CDR1 GTSNPN, CDR2 SVGIG (reference sequence). The CDR3 is made up of 14 amino acids. This chain's CDR3 is CACQRGLSGNTIYF. The CDR3 region has the DNA TGTGCCTGCCAGCGAGGACTGTCTGGAAACACCATATATTTT.

The chain has TRBV29-1 and TRBJ2-3; D possibly corresponds to TRBD1 (6 bases). Trimming pared 5 bases from V and 2 bases from J, leaving 8 bases between. The CDR3 contains 12 residues. Germline loops: CDR1 SQVTM, CDR2 ANQGSEA. The CDR3 here is CSVRDTTDTQYF. The CDR3 DNA follows: TGCAGCGTTAGGGACACCACAGATACGCAGTATTTT.

The chain carries TRBV7-2 and TRBJ1-2, with D possibly TRBD1 on 5 matching bases. V dropped 6 bases and J dropped 8 bases, with 16 bases sitting between them. CDR1 and CDR2 (germline): SGHTA, FQGNSA. There are 13 residues in the CDR3. CDR3 sequence: CASRLSHGHGYTF. The CDR3 DNA reads TGTGCCAGCAGGTTGAGTCACGGACACGGCTACACCTTC.

V is TRBV6-6 and J is TRBJ1-5; D is uncertain. In germline, CDR1 is MNHNY, CDR2 SVGAGI (reference sequence). V was cut by 0 bases and J by 10 bases, with 10 bases left in between. This CDR3 is 13 amino acids long. The CDR3 is CASSYSEALPQHF. DNA for the CDR3: TGTGCCAGCAGTTACTCTGAGGCCCTCCCCCAGCATTTT.

CDR3 loop: CASSSSGGALDTQYF. The CDR3 region has the DNA TGTGCCAGCAGCTCTAGCGGGGGGGCCTTGGATACGCAGTATTTT. This chain links TRBV11-3 with TRBJ2-3, with 12 bases lining up with TRBD2. The CDR3 loop spans 15 amino acids. Per the germline V gene, CDR1 is SGHNT and CDR2 is YENEEA. V shed 4 bases and J 6 bases; nucleotides not matched to a gene: 5.

The chain uses TRBV27 and TRBJ2-7; 7 positions agree with TRBD1. J gave up 4 bases and V 2 bases, and 11 bases lay outside the gene matches. Germline V gene data show CDR1 as MNHEY and CDR2 as SMNVEV (reference sequence). This CDR3 is built from 16 residues. The CDR3 reads CASSLRGLDFGYEQYF. For the CDR3, the DNA is TGTGCCAGCAGTTTAAGGGGGCTCGATTTCGGGTACGAGCAGTACTTC.

This clone was observed a single time. CDR3 bases: TGTGCCAGCAGCGTTCGACTAGCGGGGCTCAATGAGCAGTTCTTC. Its translation: CASSVRLAGLNEQFF. J is TRBJ2-1 and V is TRBV5-6; 11 bases match TRBD2. This CDR3 contains 15 residues. CDR1 and CDR2 from the germline V gene are SGHDT and YYEEEE. V lost 4 bases to trimming and J lost 6 bases; unmatched junction nucleotides: 6. Variable domain in full (rest from reference TRBV5-6 and TRBJ2-1): DAGVTQSPTHLIKTRGQQVTLRCSPKSGHDTVSWYQQALGQGPQFIFQYYEEEERQRGNFPDRFSGHQFPNYSSELNVNALLLGDSALYLCASSVRLAGLNEQFFGPGTRLTVL.

The V and J genes are TRBV18 and TRBJ2-2; D call uncertain. This CDR3 is 14 amino acids long. Germline-derived CDR1 and CDR2 are KGHSH and LQKENI. V lost 6 bases and J 1 base, leaving 9 bases between the germline ends. This CDR3 reads CASSRSGNTGELFF. CDR3 sequence (DNA): TGTGCCAGCTCCCGGTCGGGGAACACCGGGGAGCTGTTTTTT.

In this sample, this clone turned up a few times. The chain is built from TRBV29-1 and TRBJ1-2, with D tentatively TRBD1 (6 bases). This CDR3 spans 16 amino acids. Germline-derived CDR1 and CDR2 are SQVTM and ANQGSEA. Trimming removed 7 bases from V and 4 bases from J, with 25 bases in between. The CDR3 nucleotides are TGCAGCGCCGAAACCCCGACAGGCCGTCTCGGCTATGGCTACACCTTC. Its translation: CSAETPTGRLGYGYTF.

For this clone: One end of the junction varies from germline; a read error may be responsible. The chain is built from TRBV5-6 and TRBJ2-7; possible D gene TRBD1, 6 bases. The CDR3 sequence is 14 residues long. Germline lookup yields CDR1 SGHDT and CDR2 YYEEEE. Here the CDR3 DNA reads TGTGCCAGCGGCTTCAGACAGCAGGGGTACGAGCAGTACTTC. Residues: CASGFRQQGYEQYF.

This clone came up once. The chain couples TRBV5-6 to TRBJ2-5; 12 bases are a match to TRBD1. V was pared by 4 bases and J by 7 bases, with 14 bases of the junction left unmatched. Germline assignment: CDR1 SGHDT and CDR2 YYEEEE. The CDR3 runs 17 residues. The chain's CDR3 is CASSATGTGGGVGTQYF. Here the CDR3 DNA reads TGTGCCAGCAGCGCTACCGGGACAGGGGGCGGTGTTGGGACCCAGTACTTC.

This clone was recorded a few times. V usage is TRBV5-1 and J usage is TRBJ2-5; D gene unclear. V lost 4 bases to trimming and J lost 4 bases, with 8 bases between them. The CDR3 covers 12 residues. Germline CDR1 and CDR2: SGHRS and YFSETQ. The CDR3 reads CASSPRGETQYF. The CDR3 DNA reads as TGCGCCAGCAGCCCCCGAGGAGAGACCCAGTACTTC.

This sequence joins TRBV6-6 and TRBJ2-5; tentative D call: TRBD2 (6 bases). Trimming took off 6 bases at V and 4 bases at J, with 15 bases between the two ends. The CDR3 totals 14 residues. Germline V lookup: CDR1 MNHNY, CDR2 SVGAGI (reference sequence). The CDR3 loop reads CASRPRGTTETQYF. The CDR3 coding sequence is TGTGCCAGCAGACCACGGGGGACCACAGAGACCCAGTACTTC.

The chain employs TRBV27 and TRBJ2-1; 10 bases align to TRBD2. Germline loops: CDR1 MNHEY, CDR2 SMNVEV (reference sequence). The length of the CDR3 is 16 residues. The ends lost 0 bases at V and 9 bases at J; junction bases unmatched: 8. This CDR3 reads CASSLSRLAGAGEQFF. In DNA, the CDR3 is TGTGCCAGCAGTTTATCGAGGCTAGCGGGAGCCGGTGAGCAGTTCTTC.

The V gene is TRBV27, the J gene TRBJ2-7; D gene unclear. The CDR3 length is 14 residues. The V gene's germline CDR1 is MNHEY and CDR2 SMNVEV (reference sequence). Trimming removed 1 base from V and 0 bases from J, with 7 bases in between. The CDR3 reads CASSLLRSSYEQYF. DNA of the CDR3: TGTGCCAGCAGTTTATTGCGGAGCTCCTACGAGCAGTACTTC.